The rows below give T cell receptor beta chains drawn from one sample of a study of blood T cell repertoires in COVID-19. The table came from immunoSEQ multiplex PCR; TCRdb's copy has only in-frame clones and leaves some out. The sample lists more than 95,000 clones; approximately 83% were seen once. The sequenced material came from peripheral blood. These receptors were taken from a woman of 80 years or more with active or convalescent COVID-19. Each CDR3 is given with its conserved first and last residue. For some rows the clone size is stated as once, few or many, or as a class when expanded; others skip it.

CDR3: CASSVGSGAGGKNIQYF
V: TRBV7-2
J: TRBJ2-4
size: NA

CDR3: CASSQDYRAAPDTQYF
V: TRBV4-1
J: TRBJ2-3
size: NA

CDR3: CASSEEEGFQPQHF
V: TRBV2
J: TRBJ1-5
size: NA

CDR3: CASSRIQGDTEAFF
V: TRBV18
J: TRBJ1-1
size: NA

CDR3: CASSLLEQISSYNEQFF
V: TRBV5-1
J: TRBJ2-1
size: NA

CDR3: CASAEGTGQSPLHF
V: TRBV9
J: TRBJ1-6
size: NA

CDR3: CASSKLGQGIAYEQYF
V: TRBV25-1
J: TRBJ2-7
size: NA

CDR3: CASSLRTGSIYGYTF
V: TRBV28
J: TRBJ1-2
size: NA

CDR3: CASSPRRVTAGGRGDTQYF
V: TRBV5-1
J: TRBJ2-3
size: NA

CDR3: CASSVPGGSYEKLFF
V: TRBV28
J: TRBJ1-4
size: NA

CDR3: CASSPEGAAYGYTF
V: TRBV5-1
J: TRBJ1-2
size: few

CDR3: CSVAGLTAGGDNEQYF
V: TRBV29-1
J: TRBJ2-7
size: NA

CDR3: CASSPPLAFTTDTQYF
V: TRBV7-2
J: TRBJ2-3
size: NA

CDR3: CATRALGGSYGYTF
V: TRBV6-5
J: TRBJ1-2
size: many

CDR3: CASSPRQGLSTEAFF
V: TRBV18
J: TRBJ1-1
size: few

CDR3: CASRPTGNRQPQHF
V: TRBV6-5
J: TRBJ1-5
size: NA

CDR3: CAITPGLAGANVLTF
V: TRBV10-3
J: TRBJ2-6
size: once

CDR3: CATSGMGLQGHNEQFF
V: TRBV15
J: TRBJ2-1
size: NA

CDR3: CSVEKGTRPAGLAGTYEQYF
V: TRBV29-1
J: TRBJ2-7
size: few

CDR3: CASTPPGFYEAFF
V: TRBV19
J: TRBJ1-1
size: once

CDR3: CATSDRDRGHNEQFF
V: TRBV24-1
J: TRBJ2-1
size: NA

CDR3: CASLRGTVGSGNTIYF
V: TRBV28
J: TRBJ1-3
size: NA